This TCR beta chain was retrieved from a study of control samples from healthy donors and cancer patients. TCRdb's copy holds only in-frame clones and misses some; the assay was immunoSEQ multiplex PCR. The repertoire holds 40,000 to 55,000 clones, with 87% as singletons. This CDR3 contains 13 residues. From germline, CDR1 is MNHEY and CDR2 SMNVEV (reference sequence). Trimming stripped 8 bases from V and 6 bases from J, with 11 bases between. This TCR came from a woman aged 55-75 years with lung cancer. Sequenced sample: PBMCs. The rearrangement uses TRBV27 and TRBJ2-6; D unclear. The CDR3 DNA sequence: TGTGCCAGCGGTCCCAATGCGGCCAACGTCCTGACTTTC. Its translation is CASGPNAANVLTF.